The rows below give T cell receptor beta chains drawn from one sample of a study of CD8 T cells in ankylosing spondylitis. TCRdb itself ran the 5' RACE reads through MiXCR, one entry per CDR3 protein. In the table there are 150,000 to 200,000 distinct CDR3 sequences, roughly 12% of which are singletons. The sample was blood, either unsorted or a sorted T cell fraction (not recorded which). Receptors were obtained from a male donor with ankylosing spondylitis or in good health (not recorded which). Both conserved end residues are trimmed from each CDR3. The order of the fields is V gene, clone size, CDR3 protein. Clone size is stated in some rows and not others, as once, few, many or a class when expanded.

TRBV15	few	ATSRDNTGYQETQY
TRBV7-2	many	ASSRTRIYNEQF
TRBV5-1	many	ASSLGGADTQY
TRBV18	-	ASSPGASNTGELF
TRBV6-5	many	ASSYSGLAGTKKREQY
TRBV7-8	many	ASSSTGSNNSPLH
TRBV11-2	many	ASSLDTGGGYT
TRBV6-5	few	ASSSSGQGYNSPLH
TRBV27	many	ASSLSAGTNYGYT
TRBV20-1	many	SARGQGPLNSGNTIY
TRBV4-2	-	ASSQERGRRYEQY
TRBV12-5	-	ASGTYQGGYNEQF
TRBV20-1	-	SAKGGFLTDTQY
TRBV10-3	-	AITEASAYNEQF
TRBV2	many	ASSPRWQQVINEQF
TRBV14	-	ASSQDGTGASNEQF
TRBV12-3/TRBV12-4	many	ASSFSGGETQY
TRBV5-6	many	ASSLLGQDGGYT
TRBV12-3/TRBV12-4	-	ASSLAMQANQPQH
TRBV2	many	AVGTSGPYNEQF
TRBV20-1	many	SARVLGRETQY
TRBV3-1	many	ASSRTGAGKTQY
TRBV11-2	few	ASSLKAVAGAPSYTQY
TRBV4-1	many	ASSHQGSGREQY
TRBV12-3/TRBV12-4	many	ACRLRPQETQY
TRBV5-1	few	ASSLSVGQGDSPLH
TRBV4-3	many	ASSQEPGQYTEAF
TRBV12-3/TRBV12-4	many	ASSSSRETQY
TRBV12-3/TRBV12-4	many	ASRPGAVTYNEQF
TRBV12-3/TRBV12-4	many	ASKGGDEQF
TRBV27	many	ASSSGYGYT
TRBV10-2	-	ASGGKGGDYNEQF
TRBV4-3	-	ASSQEGRSSYEQY
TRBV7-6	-	ASSLNAGSTYEQY
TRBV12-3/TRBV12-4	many	ASSLGGGMGMNTEAF
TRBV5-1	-	ASSQLSGSTDTQY
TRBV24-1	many	ATSAGTGGKETQY
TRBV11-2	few	ASSLWGNQPQH
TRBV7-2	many	AIPGKRGPDTQY
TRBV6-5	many	ASRRDTGELF
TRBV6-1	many	ASISALGQSEQF
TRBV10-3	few	AISPSKGVHLSYEQY
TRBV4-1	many	ASSQDPITGTSIGYNEQF
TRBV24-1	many	ATSETENYGYT
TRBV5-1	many	ASSLGQEETQY
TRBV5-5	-	ASSPDLAKNIQY
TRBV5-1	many	ASALAGTDTQY
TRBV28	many	ASRGSGGAADTQY
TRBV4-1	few	ASSQFLAGAGEQF
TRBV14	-	ASSQRRDSEAF
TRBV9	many	ASSEGVQSTNEKLF
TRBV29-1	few	SVEDGKGAYNEQF
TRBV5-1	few	ASSSAPNRDGGGQTQY
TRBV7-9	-	ASSQLAGGGTEAF